This TCR beta chain came from a study of Ad26.COV2.S vaccination and SARS-CoV-2 variants. Overall study: Ad26.COV2.S shots went into the muscle once or twice, 56 days apart.

The treatment was: about 20 received Ad26.COV2.S at low or high dose, single or two shots; five or six received placebo; per-sample allocation not given. Collection of the samples took place on day 63 after the first injection of vaccine or placebo. Vaccination employed an Ad26 vector expressing the Wuhan-strain SARS-CoV-2 spike. TCRdb's copy holds only in-frame clones and misses some; the assay was immunoSEQ multiplex PCR. The sample holds roughly 380,000 clones, about 88% seen once. The CDR3 totals 16 residues. The ends were cut back, 1 base at V and 2 bases at J, with 9 bases in the middle. Germline V CDR1 and CDR2: LGHNA, YSLEER.

The specimen was peripheral blood, collected in a trial of Ad26.COV2.S vaccine versus placebo. The receptor was derived from a person between 18 and 65 years old who received the Ad26.COV2.S COVID-19 vaccine or a placebo. This rearrangement joins TRBV4-3 to TRBJ1-6; D is uncertain. In DNA form, the CDR3 reads TGCGCCAGCAGCCAAGCAGGACCCCCCTATAATTCACCCCTCCACTTT. Its translation: CASSQAGPPYNSPLHF.